This TCR beta chain stems from a study of T cell changes during pregnancy in multiple sclerosis. This CDR3 spans 16 amino acids. Trimming removed 3 bases from V and 8 bases from J; junction bases left unmatched: 14. Germline values: CDR1 SEHNR, CDR2 FQNEAQ (reference sequence). The data were produced by immunoSEQ multiplex PCR, yet TCRdb's version contains in-frame clones alone and is incomplete. The sample contains around 30,000 clones, approximately 89% of which appear only once. The source of this sequence is a female donor with multiple sclerosis, enrolled in a pregnancy study. V gene TRBV7-9 combines with J gene TRBJ2-3, with 7 bases fitting TRBD1. The sequences come from CD8+ T cells from peripheral blood mononuclear cells, collected in the first trimester of pregnancy. The CDR3 nucleotides read TGTGCCAGCAGCTTGGGACAGATATCGACGCTAGGTACGCAGTATTTT. Its protein is CASSLGQISTLGTQYF.